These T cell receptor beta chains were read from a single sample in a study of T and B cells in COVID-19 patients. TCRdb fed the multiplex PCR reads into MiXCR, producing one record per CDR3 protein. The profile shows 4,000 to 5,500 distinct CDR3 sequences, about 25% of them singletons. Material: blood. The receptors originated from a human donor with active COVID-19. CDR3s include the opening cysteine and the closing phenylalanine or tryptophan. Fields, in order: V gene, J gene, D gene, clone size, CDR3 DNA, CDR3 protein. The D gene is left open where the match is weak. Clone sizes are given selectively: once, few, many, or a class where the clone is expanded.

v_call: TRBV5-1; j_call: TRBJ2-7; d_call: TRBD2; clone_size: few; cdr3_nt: TGCGCCAGCAGCTTGACGCTCGGGAGGGACGAGCAGTACTTC; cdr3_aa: CASSLTLGRDEQYF
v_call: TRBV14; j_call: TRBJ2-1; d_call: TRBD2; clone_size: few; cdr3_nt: TGTGCCAGCAGCCTCCGCCCCGGGACTAGCGGTGACAATGAGCAGTTCTTC; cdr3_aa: CASSLRPGTSGDNEQFF
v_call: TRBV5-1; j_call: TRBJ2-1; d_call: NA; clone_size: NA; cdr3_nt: TGCGCCAGCAGCTTTGACAGGGAGCAGTTCTTC; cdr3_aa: CASSFDREQFF
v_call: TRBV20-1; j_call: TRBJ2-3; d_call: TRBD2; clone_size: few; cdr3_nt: TGCAGTGCCCTATCTAGCGGGAGAAGGACAGATACGCAGTATTTT; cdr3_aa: CSALSSGRRTDTQYF
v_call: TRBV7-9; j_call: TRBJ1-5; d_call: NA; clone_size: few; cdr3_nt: TGTGCCAGCACCTACGGAGGCAATCAGCCCCAGCATTTT; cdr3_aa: CASTYGGNQPQHF
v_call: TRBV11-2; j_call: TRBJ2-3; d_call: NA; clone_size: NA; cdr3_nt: TGTGCCAGCAGCTTCACAGGGGGGGACACAGATACGCAGTATTTT; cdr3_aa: CASSFTGGDTDTQYF
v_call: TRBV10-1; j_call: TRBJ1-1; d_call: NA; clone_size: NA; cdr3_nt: TGCGCCAGCAGGATGACAGTTAACACTGAAGCTTTCTTT; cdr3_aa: CASRMTVNTEAFF
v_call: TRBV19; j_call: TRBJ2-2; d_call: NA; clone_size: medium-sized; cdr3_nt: TGTGCCAGTGCCGCCATCGGGAGACAGGGAACCGGGGAGCTGTTTTTT; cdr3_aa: CASAAIGRQGTGELFF
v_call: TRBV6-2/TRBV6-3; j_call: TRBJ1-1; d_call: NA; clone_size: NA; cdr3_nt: TGTGCCAGCAGTTACCGGGTGCAAGGCACTGAAGCTTTCTTT; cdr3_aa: CASSYRVQGTEAFF
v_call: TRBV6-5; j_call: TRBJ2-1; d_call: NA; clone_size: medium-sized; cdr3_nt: TGTGCCAGCAGTTACTCAGCAGACAATGAGCAGTTCTTC; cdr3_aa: CASSYSADNEQFF
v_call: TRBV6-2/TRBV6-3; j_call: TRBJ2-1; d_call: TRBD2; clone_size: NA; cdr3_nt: TGTGCCAGCAGTCCTCGTCCCGGGACTAGCGGGAGAAATGAGCAGTTCTTC; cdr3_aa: CASSPRPGTSGRNEQFF
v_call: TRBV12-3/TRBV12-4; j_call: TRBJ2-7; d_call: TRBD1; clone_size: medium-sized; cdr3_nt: TGTGCCAGCAGTTTTGGCGAGGGACAGGGAATCTTC; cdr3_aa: CASSFGEGQGIF
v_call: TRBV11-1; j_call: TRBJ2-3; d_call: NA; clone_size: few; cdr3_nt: TGTGCCAGCGGGGTGGGGAACGGACCCACAGATACGCAGTATTTT; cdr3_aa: CASGVGNGPTDTQYF
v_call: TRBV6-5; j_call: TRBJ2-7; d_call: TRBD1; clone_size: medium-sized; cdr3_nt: TGTGCCAGCAAGGGAGGGACAGGGGTTAGGCAGTACTTC; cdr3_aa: CASKGGTGVRQYF
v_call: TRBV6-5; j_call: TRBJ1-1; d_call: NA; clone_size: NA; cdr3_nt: TGTGCCGTTTTAGGACTGAACACTGAAGCTTTCTTT; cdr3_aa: CAVLGLNTEAFF
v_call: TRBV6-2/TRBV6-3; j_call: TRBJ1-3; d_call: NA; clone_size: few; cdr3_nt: TGTGCCAGCAGTTACCCGCGCATCAATCTAATCAACACCATATATTTT; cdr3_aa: CASSYPRINLINTIYF
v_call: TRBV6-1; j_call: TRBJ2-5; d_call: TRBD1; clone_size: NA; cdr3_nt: TGTGCCAGCAGTAACCTCCGGGACAGCCTTCAAGAGACCCAGTACTTC; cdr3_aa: CASSNLRDSLQETQYF
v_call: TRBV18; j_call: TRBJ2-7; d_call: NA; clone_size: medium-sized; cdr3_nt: TGTGCCAGCTCACCACCGGCAGACTCCTACGAGCAGTACTTC; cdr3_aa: CASSPPADSYEQYF
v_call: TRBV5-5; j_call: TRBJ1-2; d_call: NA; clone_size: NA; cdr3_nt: TGTGCCAGCAGCGGGGGGACGGACTATCCCTTCTATGGCTACACCTTC; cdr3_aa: CASSGGTDYPFYGYTF
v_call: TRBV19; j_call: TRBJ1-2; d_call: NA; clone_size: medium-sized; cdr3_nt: TGTGCCAGTAGTACGGACACAAGGGATGGCTACACCTTC; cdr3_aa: CASSTDTRDGYTF
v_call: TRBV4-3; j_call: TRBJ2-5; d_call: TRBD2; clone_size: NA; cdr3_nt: TGCGCCAGCAGCCAAGGACTAGCGGGGGCTCAAGAGACCCAGTACTTC; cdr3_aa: CASSQGLAGAQETQYF
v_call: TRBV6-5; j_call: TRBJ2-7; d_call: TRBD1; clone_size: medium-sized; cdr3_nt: TGTGCCAGCAGTTACCTTTACAGGGGGCTGGGCTACGAGCAGTACTTC; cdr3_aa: CASSYLYRGLGYEQYF
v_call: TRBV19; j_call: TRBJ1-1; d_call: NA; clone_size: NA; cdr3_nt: TGTGCCAGTTGTCCCCGGACAGACATGAACACTGAAGCTTTCTTT; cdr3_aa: CASCPRTDMNTEAFF
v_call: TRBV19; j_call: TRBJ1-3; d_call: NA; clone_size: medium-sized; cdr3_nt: TGTGCCAGTAGTATAGACACGGGTGAAGCTGGAAACACCATATATTTT; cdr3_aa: CASSIDTGEAGNTIYF
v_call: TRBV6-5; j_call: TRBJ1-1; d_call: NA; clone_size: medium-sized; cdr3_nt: TGTGCCAGCAGTTACTCGAGCCCGGGGAACACTGAAGCTTTCTTT; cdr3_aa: CASSYSSPGNTEAFF
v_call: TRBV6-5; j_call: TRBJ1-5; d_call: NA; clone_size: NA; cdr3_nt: TGTGCCAGCAGTCGGGTCGGGGGTTATAGCAATCAGCCCCAGCATTTT; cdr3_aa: CASSRVGGYSNQPQHF
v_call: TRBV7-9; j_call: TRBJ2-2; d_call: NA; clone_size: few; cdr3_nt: TGTGCCAGCAGCCAGGGACAGAACACCGGGGAGCTGTTTTTT; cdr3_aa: CASSQGQNTGELFF
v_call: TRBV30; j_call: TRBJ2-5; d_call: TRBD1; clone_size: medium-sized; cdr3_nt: TGTGCCTTAGACAGGGGGGTTGTCTCGGGAGAGACCCAGTACTTC; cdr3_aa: CALDRGVVSGETQYF
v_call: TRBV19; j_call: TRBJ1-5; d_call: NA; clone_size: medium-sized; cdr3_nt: TGTGCCAGTAGTATAGGCCGCAATCAGCCCCAGCATTTT; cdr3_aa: CASSIGRNQPQHF
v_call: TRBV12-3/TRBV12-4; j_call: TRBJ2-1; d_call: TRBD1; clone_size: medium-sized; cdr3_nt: TGTGCCAGCAGTTTATATGCAGGGGGCTCCAGGGAGGTCAATGAGCAGTTCTTC; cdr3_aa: CASSLYAGGSREVNEQFF
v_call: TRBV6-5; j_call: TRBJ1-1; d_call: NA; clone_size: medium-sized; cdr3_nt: TGTGCCAGCAGGTCCAGACAGAGAGCTTTCTTT; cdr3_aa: CASRSRQRAFF
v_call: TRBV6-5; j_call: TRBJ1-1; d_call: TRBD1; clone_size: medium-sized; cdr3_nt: TGTGCCAGCAGCCGACCGGGACAGGGACGAGGAGCTTTCTTT; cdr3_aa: CASSRPGQGRGAFF
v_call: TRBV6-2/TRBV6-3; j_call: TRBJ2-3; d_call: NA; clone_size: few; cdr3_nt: TGTGCCACCCTTCGTTCAGATACGCAGTATTTT; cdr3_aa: CATLRSDTQYF
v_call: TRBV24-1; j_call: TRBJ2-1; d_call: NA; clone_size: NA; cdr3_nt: TGTGCCACCAGTGATGCTCTACTCGTTTCGCAGTTCTTC; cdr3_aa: CATSDALLVSQFF
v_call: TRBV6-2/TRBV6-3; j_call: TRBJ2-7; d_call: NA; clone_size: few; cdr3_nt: TGTGCCACCCACCGGCGGGTTACGTTCAACGAGCAGTACTTC; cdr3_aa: CATHRRVTFNEQYF
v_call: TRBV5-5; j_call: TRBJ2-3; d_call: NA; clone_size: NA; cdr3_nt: TGTGCCAGCAGCTCCCTAAAATCTAGCACAGATACGCAGTATTTT; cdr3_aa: CASSSLKSSTDTQYF
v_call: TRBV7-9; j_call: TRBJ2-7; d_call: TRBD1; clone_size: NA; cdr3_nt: TGTGCCAGCAGCTGGGGACAGGGTAGCTCCTACGAGCAGTACTTC; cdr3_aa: CASSWGQGSSYEQYF
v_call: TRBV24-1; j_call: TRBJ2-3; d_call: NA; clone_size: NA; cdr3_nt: TGTGCCACCAGTGGTTTTGGGAGCACAGATACGCAGTATTTT; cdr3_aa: CATSGFGSTDTQYF
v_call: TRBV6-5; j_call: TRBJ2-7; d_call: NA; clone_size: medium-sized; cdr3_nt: TGTGCCAGCAGGAACGGTTACTACGAGCAGTACTTC; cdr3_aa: CASRNGYYEQYF
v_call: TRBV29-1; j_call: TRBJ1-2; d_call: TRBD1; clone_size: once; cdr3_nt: TGCAGCGTTGGTCGACAGGGGGCGCCTAGGTTAGCTAACTATGGCTACACCTTC; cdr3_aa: CSVGRQGAPRLANYGYTF
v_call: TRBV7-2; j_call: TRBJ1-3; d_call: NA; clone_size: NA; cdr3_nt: TGTGCCAGCAGTTTCCAGAGGAACACCATATATTTT; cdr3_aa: CASSFQRNTIYF
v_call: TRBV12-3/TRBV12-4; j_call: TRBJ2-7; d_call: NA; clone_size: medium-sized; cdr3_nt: TGTGCCAGCAGTTTGCGAACGAGCTCCTACGAGCAGTACTTC; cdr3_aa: CASSLRTSSYEQYF
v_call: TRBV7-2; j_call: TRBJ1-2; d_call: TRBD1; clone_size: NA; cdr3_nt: TGTGCCAGCAGCCCTATGACAGGGGGGGCCTATGGCTACACCTTC; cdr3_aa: CASSPMTGGAYGYTF
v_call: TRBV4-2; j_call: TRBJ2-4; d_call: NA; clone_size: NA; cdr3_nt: TGTGCCAGCAGCCCCAAGCGACTAGGGGACATTCAGTACTTC; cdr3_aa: CASSPKRLGDIQYF
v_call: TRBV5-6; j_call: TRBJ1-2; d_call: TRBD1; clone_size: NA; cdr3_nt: TGTGCCAGCAGCGTTTACAGGGGGCCTAGCGTTGGCTACACCTTC; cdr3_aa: CASSVYRGPSVGYTF